This TCR beta chain stems from a study of blood T cell repertoires in COVID-19. On the study more broadly: The samples span acute and convalescent COVID-19 from the United States, Italy and Spain.

Losses at the gene ends were 6 bases for V and 4 bases for J; bases not matched to a gene: 7. CDR1 MRHNA and CDR2 SNTAGT come from the germline V gene. This CDR3 has 14 amino acids. In the authors' workflow: Estimated nucleated cell counts came from reference gene primer amplification. Libraries were prepared by immunoSEQ multiplex PCR; TCRdb keeps only in-frame clonotypes and omits some of them. That table is the source of V, J and clone size, and D and trimming were worked out from the DNA. The data show about 180,000 clones, with approximately 83% seen just once and about 7% held by the top ten. This chain uses TRBV6-4 with TRBJ2-7, with 9 positions matching TRBD2. The specimen sequenced was peripheral blood. The clonotype comes from a woman aged 40 to 55 with COVID-19, enrolled during active disease. CDR3 DNA: TGTGCCAGCAGACCAGTAGCGGGAGATTACGAGCAGTACTTC. It specifies CASRPVAGDYEQYF.